The rows below give T cell receptor beta chains drawn from one sample of a study of OX40 agonist ivuxolimab in advanced cancers. Method: immunoSEQ multiplex PCR; TCRdb's copy keeps in-frame clones and lacks some. This table has 72,000 or so clones, 80% to 90% appearing once. The source was CD4+ or CD8+ T cells sorted from blood, collected in a trial of the OX40 agonist ivuxolimab. All receptors come from an adult with an advanced solid tumor such as melanoma, head and neck, liver or kidney cancer. CDR3s include the opening cysteine and the closing phenylalanine or tryptophan. A D gene is named only where the DNA matches it firmly. Clone size is not always given. Where it is, it says once, few, many or a class for expanded clones.

TRBV5-1	.	TRBJ2-7	TRBD1	TGCGCCAGCAGCTTGGGTGGACAGGGAAGATACGAGCAGTACTTC	CASSLGGQGRYEQYF
TRBV18	.	TRBJ2-7	TRBD1	TGTGCCAGCTCACAAGGGACAGGGGGCGGGTACGAGCAGTACTTC	CASSQGTGGGYEQYF
TRBV28	few	TRBJ1-2	.	TGTGCCAGCAGGTCGGGGGATTTGGGCTACACCTTC	CASRSGDLGYTF
TRBV11-2	.	TRBJ2-3	.	TGTGCCAGCAGCTTAGACCGATTCACAGATACGCAGTATTTT	CASSLDRFTDTQYF
TRBV5-1	.	TRBJ1-5	TRBD1	TGCGCCAGCAGCACCACAGGGGGCTCGTATCAGCCCCAGCATTTT	CASSTTGGSYQPQHF
TRBV7-9	.	TRBJ1-3	.	TGTGCCACCCCTCCAGCAGGGGCTGGAAACACCATATATTTT	CATPPAGAGNTIYF
TRBV5-5	.	TRBJ1-2	.	TGTGCCAGCAGCTTGACAACTACTACTAACTATGGCTACACCTTC	CASSLTTTTNYGYTF
TRBV5-1	.	TRBJ1-2	TRBD1	TGCGCCAGCAGGCTTCTGGGGAGGGGGCATGGCTACACCTTC	CASRLLGRGHGYTF
TRBV11-1	.	TRBJ1-1	.	TGTGCCAGCACTAAAAAACTGGGCACTGAAGCTTTCTTT	CASTKKLGTEAFF
TRBV5-4	.	TRBJ1-4	TRBD1	TGTGCCAGCAGCCAAGGCGGGACAGGGAATGAAAAACTGTTTTTT	CASSQGGTGNEKLFF
TRBV27	.	TRBJ1-6	.	TGTGCCAGCCTCGCGGGGAGCTCCTATAATTCACCCCTCCACTTT	CASLAGSSYNSPLHF
TRBV5-1	.	TRBJ1-6	TRBD1	TGCGCCAGCAGCGACAGGGATAATTCACCCCTCCACTTT	CASSDRDNSPLHF
TRBV5-4	.	TRBJ2-3	TRBD2	TGTGCCAGCAGCTTGAGGGTTAGCGGGGGTGTCACAGATACGCAGTATTTT	CASSLRVSGGVTDTQYF
TRBV7-2	.	TRBJ2-3	TRBD2	TGTGCCAGCAGCTTATGGACTAGTGCAGATACGCAGTATTTT	CASSLWTSADTQYF
TRBV2	once	TRBJ1-1	.	TGTGCCAGCAGAGAAACAGGGATCCCTGAAGCTTTCTTT	CASRETGIPEAFF
TRBV5-1	once	TRBJ2-3	TRBD2	TGCGCCAGCAGCTCACTAGCGGGAGCTACGGATACGCAGTATTTT	CASSSLAGATDTQYF
TRBV7-8	.	TRBJ2-5	TRBD2	TGTGCCAGCAGCTCTGGACTAGCGGGGTTGAAGACCCAGTACTTC	CASSSGLAGLKTQYF
TRBV9	.	TRBJ1-5	.	TGTGCCAGCAGCGTTGGGGCTGGGAAGGGCGAGCCCCAGCATTTT	CASSVGAGKGEPQHF
TRBV9	.	TRBJ2-6	.	TGTGCCAGCAGCGTTTTAACTCCTGGGGCCAACGTCCTGACTTTC	CASSVLTPGANVLTF
TRBV5-1	.	TRBJ2-2	TRBD2	TGCGCCAGCAGCGCGGGACTAGCGGGGGTTACCGGGGAGCTGTTTTTT	CASSAGLAGVTGELFF
TRBV12-5	.	TRBJ2-2	.	TGTGCTAGTGGTTTTAATCCACAGGGTAACACCGGGGAGCTGTTTTTT	CASGFNPQGNTGELFF
TRBV7-8	.	TRBJ2-7	.	TGTGCCAGCAGCTTTGGCAGGACCTACGAGCAGTACTTC	CASSFGRTYEQYF
TRBV7-9	.	TRBJ2-5	TRBD1	TGTGCCAGCAGCTTCCCGCAGGGGGCCGGGGAGACCCAGTACTTC	CASSFPQGAGETQYF
TRBV10-3	.	TRBJ2-1	TRBD2	TGTGCCATCAGGGTCGGGGGGGCGAGTTTCAATGAGCAGTTCTTC	CAIRVGGASFNEQFF
TRBV5-1	.	TRBJ2-7	.	TGCGCCAGCAGCTTGGACGTGGACTCCTACGAGCAGTACTTC	CASSLDVDSYEQYF
TRBV19	few	TRBJ1-5	.	TGTGCCAGTAGCGACCCGGGACAATCCGGATGGGGCAATCAGCCCCAGCATTTT	CASSDPGQSGWGNQPQHF
TRBV5-4	.	TRBJ1-2	TRBD1	TGTGCCAGCAGTTCCGGACAGGGGCCTAACTATGGCTACACCTTC	CASSSGQGPNYGYTF
TRBV11-2	.	TRBJ1-3	TRBD1	TGTGCCAGCAGTTACAACAGGGGCTCTGGAAACACCATATATTTT	CASSYNRGSGNTIYF
TRBV5-4	.	TRBJ2-7	TRBD2	TGTGCCAGCAGCTTGGCTAGCGGAAGGGAGCAGTACTTC	CASSLASGREQYF
TRBV7-3	.	TRBJ2-5	TRBD2	TGTGCCAGCAGCCTCACGGGGGGGCCGCTGGAGACCCAGTACTTC	CASSLTGGPLETQYF
TRBV7-2	.	TRBJ2-7	.	TGTGCCAGCAGCCGCATGGGGTTGGAGCAGTACTTC	CASSRMGLEQYF
TRBV6-5	.	TRBJ1-4	.	TGTGCCAGCAGTCGACGTAACGCGGGGAATGAAAAACTGTTTTTT	CASSRRNAGNEKLFF
TRBV6-5	.	TRBJ2-3	.	TGTGCCAGCAGCAGGATCTCTAGCACAGATACGCAGTATTTT	CASSRISSTDTQYF
TRBV7-3	.	TRBJ1-2	.	TGTGCCAGCAGCGTATATAGCAGCGGAAAGACCTATGGCTACACCTTC	CASSVYSSGKTYGYTF
TRBV7-8	few	TRBJ2-3	TRBD1	TGTGCCAGCAGCTTGGTTGGACAGGGGCCGTCAGATACGCAGTATTTT	CASSLVGQGPSDTQYF
TRBV2	.	TRBJ1-5	TRBD1	TGTGCCAGCAGCAGGGGGCCGCATCAGCCCCAGCATTTT	CASSRGPHQPQHF
TRBV18	.	TRBJ1-2	.	TGTGCCAGCTCACCGGACGGCTACACCTTC	CASSPDGYTF
TRBV7-2	.	TRBJ2-4	.	TGTGCCAGCAGCTTAGCTCGAGGTGTTACCAAAAACATTCAGTACTTC	CASSLARGVTKNIQYF
TRBV5-4	.	TRBJ2-5	.	TGTGCCAGCAGGACAGACCAAGAGACCCAGTACTTC	CASRTDQETQYF
TRBV19	.	TRBJ2-7	.	TGTGCCAGTAGTATTAATGGGGCTTCCTACGAGCAGTACTTC	CASSINGASYEQYF
TRBV7-2	once	TRBJ1-3	.	TGTGCCAGCACCCAGTCTGGGACGTTGGGAAACACCATATATTTT	CASTQSGTLGNTIYF
TRBV5-1	.	TRBJ1-2	.	TGCGCCAGCAGGACCTCCCCGACAGCCGCCAACTATGGCTACACCTTC	CASRTSPTAANYGYTF
TRBV9	.	TRBJ2-5	.	TGTGCCAGCAGCGTATGGGAAGGAAGGAAAGAGACCCAGTACTTC	CASSVWEGRKETQYF
TRBV18	.	TRBJ1-4	TRBD1	TGTGCCAGCTCACCAGGACAGGGGGAAAAACTGTTTTTT	CASSPGQGEKLFF
TRBV7-5	.	TRBJ2-1	.	TGTGCCAGAAGCTTTACTAGCGGGAGGGAAAGCTCCTACAATGAGCAGTTCTTC	CARSFTSGRESSYNEQFF
TRBV7-2	once	TRBJ2-7	TRBD1	TGTGCCAGCAGCTTAGGCGAGGGGGCGGGCGAGCAGTACTTC	CASSLGEGAGEQYF
TRBV4-1	.	TRBJ2-1	TRBD2	TGCGCCAGCAGCCACGGATGGAGGTCTAGCGGGGGGCGCCACAATGAGCAGTTCTTC	CASSHGWRSSGGRHNEQFF
TRBV7-8	.	TRBJ1-2	.	TGTGCCAGCACCCGGCCAGGGCTCCATGGCTACACCTTC	CASTRPGLHGYTF
TRBV28	.	TRBJ1-1	.	TGTGCCAGCAGGGAACGGACTGAAGCTTTCTTT	CASRERTEAFF
TRBV19	.	TRBJ1-5	.	TGTGCCAGTAGTATCTACCCGGCTCAGCCCCAGCATTTT	CASSIYPAQPQHF
TRBV7-6	few	TRBJ2-5	.	TGTGCCAGCAGCAAACAGGGGAGGGAGACCCAGTACTTC	CASSKQGRETQYF
TRBV14	.	TRBJ1-2	.	TGTGCCAGCAGCGCACTTGGGATGGGCTATGGCTACACCTTC	CASSALGMGYGYTF
TRBV15	medium-sized	TRBJ2-3	.	TGTGCCACCAGCAGAGGTGACTCAGATACGCAGTATTTT	CATSRGDSDTQYF
TRBV11-2	.	TRBJ1-2	.	TGTGCCAGCAGCTTAGATAGAGGCAGGGTTGGCTACACCTTC	CASSLDRGRVGYTF
TRBV6-6	.	TRBJ2-7	TRBD1	TGTGCCAGCGCGGAACCGGGACAGGGGTACCACGAGCAGTACTTC	CASAEPGQGYHEQYF